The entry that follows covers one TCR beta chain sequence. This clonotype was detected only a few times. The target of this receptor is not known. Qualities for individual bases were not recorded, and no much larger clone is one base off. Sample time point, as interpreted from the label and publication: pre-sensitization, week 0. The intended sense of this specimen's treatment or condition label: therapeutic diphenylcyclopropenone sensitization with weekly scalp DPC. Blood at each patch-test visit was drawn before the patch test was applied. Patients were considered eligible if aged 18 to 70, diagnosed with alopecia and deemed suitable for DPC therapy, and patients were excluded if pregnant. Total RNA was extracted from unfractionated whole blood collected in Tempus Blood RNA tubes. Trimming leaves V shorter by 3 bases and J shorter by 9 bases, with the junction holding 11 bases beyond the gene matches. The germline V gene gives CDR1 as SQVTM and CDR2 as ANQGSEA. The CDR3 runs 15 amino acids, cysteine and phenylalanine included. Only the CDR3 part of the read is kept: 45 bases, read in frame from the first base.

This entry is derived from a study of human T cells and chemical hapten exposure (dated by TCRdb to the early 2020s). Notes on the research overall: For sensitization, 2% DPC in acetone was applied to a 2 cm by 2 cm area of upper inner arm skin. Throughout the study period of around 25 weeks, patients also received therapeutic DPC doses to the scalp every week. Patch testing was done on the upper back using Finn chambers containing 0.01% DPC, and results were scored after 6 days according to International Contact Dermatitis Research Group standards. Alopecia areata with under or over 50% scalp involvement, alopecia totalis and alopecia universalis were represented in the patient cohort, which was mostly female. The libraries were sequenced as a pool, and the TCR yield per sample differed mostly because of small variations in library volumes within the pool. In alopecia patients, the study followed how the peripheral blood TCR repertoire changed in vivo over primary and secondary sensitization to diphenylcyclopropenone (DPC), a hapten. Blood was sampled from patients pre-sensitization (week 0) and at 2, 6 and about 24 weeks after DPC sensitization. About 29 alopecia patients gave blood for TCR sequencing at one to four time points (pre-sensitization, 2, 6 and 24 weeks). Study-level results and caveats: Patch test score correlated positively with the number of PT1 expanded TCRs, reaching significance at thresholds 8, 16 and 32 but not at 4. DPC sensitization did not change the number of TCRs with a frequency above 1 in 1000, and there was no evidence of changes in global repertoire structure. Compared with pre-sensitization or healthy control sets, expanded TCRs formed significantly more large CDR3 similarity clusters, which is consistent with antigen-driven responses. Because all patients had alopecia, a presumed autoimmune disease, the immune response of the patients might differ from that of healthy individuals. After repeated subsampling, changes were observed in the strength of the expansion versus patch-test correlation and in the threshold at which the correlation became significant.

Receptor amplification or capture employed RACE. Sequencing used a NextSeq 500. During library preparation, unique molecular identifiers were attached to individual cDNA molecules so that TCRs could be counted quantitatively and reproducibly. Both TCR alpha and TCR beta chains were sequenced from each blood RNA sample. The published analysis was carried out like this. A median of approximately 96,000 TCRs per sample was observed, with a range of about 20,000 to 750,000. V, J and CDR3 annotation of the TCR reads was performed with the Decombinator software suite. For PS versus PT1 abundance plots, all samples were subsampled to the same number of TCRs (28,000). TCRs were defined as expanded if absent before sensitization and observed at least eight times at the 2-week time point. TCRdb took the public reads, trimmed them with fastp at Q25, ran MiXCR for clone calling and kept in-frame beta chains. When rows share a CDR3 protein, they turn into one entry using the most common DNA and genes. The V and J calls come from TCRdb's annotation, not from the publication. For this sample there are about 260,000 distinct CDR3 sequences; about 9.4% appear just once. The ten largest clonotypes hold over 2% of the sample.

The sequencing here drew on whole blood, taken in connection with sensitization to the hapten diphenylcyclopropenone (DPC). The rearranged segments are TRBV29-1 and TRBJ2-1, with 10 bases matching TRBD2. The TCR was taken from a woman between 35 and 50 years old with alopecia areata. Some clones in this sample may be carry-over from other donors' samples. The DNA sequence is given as TGCAGCGTTGAGTGGAGAACTAGCGGGATTGGTGAGCAGTTCTTC. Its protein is CSVEWRTSGIGEQFF.